Listed here are 28 T cell receptor beta chains from one sample, sequenced in a study of CD8 T cells in Susac syndrome. When the RNA was reverse transcribed, random hexamers were used with an input of roughly 0.45 to 1 ug. TCRdb reprocessed the immunoSEQ multiplex PCR reads via MiXCR and lists one record per CDR3 protein. The sample lists about 90,000 distinct CDR3 sequences, roughly 96% seen once, with approximately 0.57% in the top ten. Sequenced material: CD8+ T cells from PBMCs. These receptors were obtained from a human donor with Susac syndrome.

The chain carries TRBV15 and TRBJ1-5, with TRBD1 matching over 7 bases. The CDR3 consists of 19 residues. Germline CDR1 is LNHNV and CDR2 is YYDKDF (reference sequence). The V and J ends lost 7 bases and 2 bases, in that order; junction bases with no gene match: 20. CDR3 region: CATTSSTGADRKGNQPQHF. The DNA for the CDR3 is TGTGCCACCACATCCTCCACAGGGGCGGATCGGAAGGGCAATCAGCCCCAGCATTTT. Filled out from reference TRBV15 and TRBJ1-5, the complete variable domain reads DAMVIQNPRYQVTQFGKPVTLSCSQTLNHNVMYWYQQKSSQAPKLLFHYYDKDFNNEADTPDNFQSRRPNTSFCFLDIRSPGLGDTAMYLCATTSSTGADRKGNQPQHFGDGTRLSIL.

V and J are TRBV5-6 and TRBJ1-2; D might be TRBD1 (5 bases). CDR3 size: 14 residues. CDR1 is SGHDT and CDR2 is YYEEEE in the germline V gene. Trimming shortened V by 7 bases and J by 2 bases, and 15 bases separated the two germline ends. The chain's CDR3 is CASVEGTSNYGYTF. CDR3 sequence (DNA): TGTGCCAGCGTTGAGGGGACGAGCAACTATGGCTACACCTTC.

The chain employs TRBV7-3 and TRBJ2-3, with 8 bases identical to TRBD2. Germline V CDR1 and CDR2: SGHTA, FQGTGA. The trim removed 1 base at V and 1 base at J, leaving 4 bases unmatched. The CDR3 is made up of 16 amino acids. The DNA for the CDR3 is TGTGCCAGCAGCTTAAACCGGGGGGGAGGCACAGATACGCAGTATTTT. It codes for CASSLNRGGGTDTQYF.

This clonotype was detected a few times. This chain connects TRBV28 to TRBJ2-5; no firm D call. CDR3 length equals 15 residues. Trimming cost V 7 bases and J 0 bases, with 15 bases left between them. CDR1 MDHEN and CDR2 SYDVKM come from the germline V gene. This CDR3 reads CASNRPPIYQETQYF. In nucleotides, the CDR3 is TGTGCCAGCAATCGACCCCCTATTTACCAAGAGACCCAGTACTTC. Full variable domain (rest looked up from reference TRBV28 and TRBJ2-5): DVKVTQSSRYLVKRTGEKVFLECVQDMDHENMFWYRQDPGLGLRLIYFSYDVKMKEKGDIPEGYSVSREKKERFSLILESASTNQTSMYLCASNRPPIYQETQYFGPGTRLLVL.

The chain employs TRBV6-2 or TRBV6-3 and TRBJ1-2; D remains unclear. Germline V gene lookup returns CDR1 MNHEY and CDR2 SVGEGT. V gave up 2 bases and J gave up 4 bases, with 8 bases separating them. This CDR3 region has 13 residues. CDR3 sequence (DNA): TGTGCCAGCAGTTACCAGCTCCGCTATGGCTACACCTTC. It encodes CASSYQLRYGYTF.

A single count supports this clonotype. The chain has TRBV4-2 and TRBJ2-7, with no clear D. The CDR3 sequence is 14 residues long. With 0 bases removed from V and 2 bases from J, the gap between germline ends came to 8 bases. CDR1 and CDR2 (germline): LGHNA, YNFKEQ. The CDR3 DNA reads TGTGCCAGCAGCCAAGAGGGTCTTCCCTACGAGCAGTACTTC. Encoded protein: CASSQEGLPYEQYF.

The V gene is TRBV30, the J gene TRBJ2-1, with 7 bases that match TRBD1. This CDR3 is built from 15 residues. J was trimmed by 4 bases and V by 4 bases; bases with no gene match: 10. The V gene's germline CDR1 is GTSNPN and CDR2 SVGIG (reference sequence). CDR3 protein: CAWTYWTGPYNEQFF. CDR3 in DNA: TGTGCCTGGACTTATTGGACAGGACCATACAATGAGCAGTTCTTC.

The J gene is TRBJ1-5, the V gene TRBV18; 9 bases map to TRBD1. This CDR3 spans 16 amino acids. The J segment lost 2 bases and the V segment lost 6 bases, leaving 8 bases of the junction unmatched. From germline, CDR1 is KGHSH and CDR2 LQKENI. CDR3 coding DNA: TGTGCCAGCTCCCTATACCGGGACAGGGGCAATCAGCCCCAGCATTTT. Amino acid sequence: CASSLYRDRGNQPQHF.

The chain uses TRBV5-8 and TRBJ1-2; possibly TRBD1 for D (5 bases). The CDR3 is made up of 15 amino acids. Looked up from germline, CDR1 is SGHTS and CDR2 is YDEGEE. The V end lost 7 bases, the J end lost 1 base, and 17 bases lay between the germline ends. CDR3 sequence: CASPPGGAGNYGYTF. In DNA, the CDR3 is TGTGCCAGCCCCCCGGGAGGGGCGGGTAACTATGGCTACACCTTC.

This clonotype was seen once. This chain joins TRBV4-3 and TRBJ2-5; possibly TRBD1 or TRBD2 for D (6 bases each). V was clipped by 2 bases and J by 3 bases, with 10 bases between them. Looked up from germline, CDR1 is LGHNA and CDR2 is YSLEER. The CDR3 totals 14 residues. Here the CDR3 DNA reads TGCGCCAGCAGCCAAAGGGGGGTCGAAGAGACCCAGTACTTC. Protein sequence: CASSQRGVEETQYF.

This chain uses TRBV9 with TRBJ2-7; a weak D match, TRBD1 (5 bases). This CDR3 spans 15 amino acids. CDR1 SGDLS and CDR2 YYNGEE come from the germline V gene. Trimming took 4 bases from V and 0 from J, leaving 14 bases between them. The chain's CDR3 is CASSPDPDSSYEQYF. The CDR3 nucleotides read TGTGCCAGCAGCCCGGACCCCGACAGCTCCTACGAGCAGTACTTC.

The rearrangement links TRBV20-1 to TRBJ1-2; TRBD1 might be the D (6 bases). With 1 base removed from V and 4 bases from J, the gap between germline ends came to 13 bases. Germline CDR1 is DFQATT and CDR2 is SNEGSKA (reference sequence). The CDR3 contains 14 residues. CDR3 bases: TGCAGTGCTAGAGGCCGGGGACAAGCCTATGGCTACACCTTC. It codes for CSARGRGQAYGYTF.

The chain couples TRBV20-1 to TRBJ2-3; D is undetermined. CDR1 and CDR2 from the germline V gene are DFQATT and SNEGSKA (reference sequence). The CDR3 is 15 residues long. Trimming removed 3 bases from V and 0 bases from J, with 13 bases in between. For the CDR3, the DNA is TGCAGTGCTAGGGGCGATTACCCTAGCACAGATACGCAGTATTTT. It encodes CSARGDYPSTDTQYF.

The V and J genes are TRBV18 and TRBJ2-4, with D hard to call. With 3 bases removed from V and 1 base from J, the gap between germline ends came to 16 bases. The CDR3 extends over 17 amino acids. The germline V gene has CDR1 KGHSH and CDR2 LQKENI. The CDR3 DNA sequence: TGTGCCAGCTCACCGTCAGAGGCTTCCAATGCCAAAAACATTCAGTACTTC. Its protein product is CASSPSEASNAKNIQYF.

The CDR3 bases are TGCAGTGCGGGGGGCCCAAACACTGAAGCTTTCTTT. Its translation: CSAGGPNTEAFF. The chain has TRBV20-1 and TRBJ1-1, with D tentatively TRBD1 (6 bases). V dropped 6 bases and J dropped 2 bases, with 10 bases sitting between them. CDR1 is DFQATT, CDR2 SNEGSKA, per germline (reference sequence). CDR3 length: 12 amino acids.

V is TRBV5-6 and J is TRBJ1-2, with D uncertain. CDR1 is SGHDT, CDR2 YYEEEE, per germline. V was cut by 4 bases and J by 5 bases, with 15 bases left in between. The CDR3 is 14 residues long. The CDR3 DNA follows: TGTGCCAGCAGCCGGGGTGGAGGGAAATATGGCTACACCTTC. Amino acid sequence: CASSRGGGKYGYTF.

The genes are TRBV2 and TRBJ2-2; D possibly uses TRBD1 or TRBD2 (5 bases each). The V end was cut by 6 bases, the J end by 2 bases, with 13 bases between. Germline CDR1 reads SNHLY; CDR2 reads FYNNEI. This CDR3 has 15 residues. CDR3 coding DNA: TGTGCCAGCAGCCCCGGGACGATTAACACCGGGGAGCTGTTTTTT. It yields the protein CASSPGTINTGELFF. The whole variable domain, remainder taken from reference TRBV2 and TRBJ2-2, is EPEVTQTPSHQVTQMGQEVILRCVPISNHLYFYWYRQILGQKVEFLVSFYNNEISEKSEIFDDQFSVERPDGSNFTLKIRSTKLEDSAMYFCASSPGTINTGELFFGEGSRLTVL.

The V gene is TRBV12-3 or TRBV12-4, the J gene TRBJ1-3; unclear D gene. This CDR3 contains 15 residues. Trimming removed 6 bases at V and 0 bases at J, with 12 bases between. CDR3 DNA sequence: TGTGCCAGCAGCGCCTCAGTCCGCTCTGGAAACACCATATATTTT. Amino acids: CASSASVRSGNTIYF.

The chain uses TRBV14 and TRBJ2-3, with no clear D. This CDR3 region has 12 residues. Germline-derived CDR1 and CDR2 are SGHDN and FVKESK. Trimming took off 3 bases at V and 4 bases at J, with 5 bases between the two ends. CDR3 bases: TGTGCCAGCAGCCAGCCCCCAGATACGCAGTATTTT. Translating it yields CASSQPPDTQYF.

This clonotype was counted once. The limits of the CDR3 on the DNA are not certain, so only TCRdb's listed CDR3 is given. The genes are TRBV30 and TRBJ1-5. CDR1 GTSNPN and CDR2 SVGIG come from the germline V gene (reference sequence). The CDR3 is 16 amino acids in total, end residues counted. This CDR3 reads CAWSARVSTSGQPQHF.

This clonotype was detected once. The V call is TRBV3-1, the J call TRBJ2-3; D is perhaps TRBD1 (6 bases). The CDR3 spans 17 residues. The V end lost 4 bases, the J end lost 4 bases, and 21 bases lay between the germline ends. Germline V gene data show CDR1 as LGHDT and CDR2 as YNNKEL (reference sequence). The DNA for the CDR3 is TGTGCCAGCAGCCTTAGTCCGGACAGTAGCCTAGCAGATACGCAGTATTTT. It specifies CASSLSPDSSLADTQYF.

This chain links TRBV4-3 with TRBJ1-2; D perhaps matches TRBD1 (6 bases). V was pared by 4 bases and J by 2 bases, with 8 bases between. The CDR3 runs 13 residues. In germline, CDR1 is LGHNA, CDR2 YSLEER. This CDR3 reads CASSPGVNYGYTF. In DNA, the CDR3 is TGCGCCAGCAGCCCAGGGGTGAACTATGGCTACACCTTC.

This sequence joins TRBV10-2 and TRBJ1-1, with a weak D call TRBD1 (6 bases). Germline values: CDR1 WSHSY, CDR2 SAAADI. V was trimmed by 10 bases and J by 1 base, leaving 10 bases between them. This CDR3 is 12 amino acids long. CDR3 region: CATQQGNTEAFF. In DNA form, the CDR3 reads TGCGCCACCCAACAGGGGAACACTGAAGCTTTCTTT.

The V gene is TRBV5-1, the J gene TRBJ2-5; no firm D call. With 0 bases removed from V and 5 bases from J, the gap between germline ends came to 5 bases. This CDR3 contains 12 residues. CDR1 SGHRS and CDR2 YFSETQ come from the germline V gene. CDR3 in DNA: TGCGCCAGCAGCTTGGACGCGGAGACCCAGTACTTC. This translates into CASSLDAETQYF.

This clonotype has only one observation. This chain connects TRBV4-3 to TRBJ2-1; perhaps TRBD2 as D (5 bases). V lost 0 bases, J lost 7 bases, and 10 bases lay in between. Germline-derived CDR1 and CDR2 are LGHNA and YSLEER. The CDR3 has 14 amino acids. CDR3 DNA sequence: TGCGCCAGCAGCCAAGATAGTCGGGGTAATGAGCAGTTCTTC. Protein sequence: CASSQDSRGNEQFF.

This sequence joins TRBV20-1 and TRBJ1-1; D ambiguous. Per the germline V gene, CDR1 is DFQATT and CDR2 is SNEGSKA (reference sequence). V lost 1 base to trimming and J lost 1 base, with 10 bases between them. The CDR3 spans 14 residues. The CDR3 sequence: CSARGLTGNTEAFF. CDR3 in DNA: TGCAGTGCTAGAGGACTGACCGGGAACACTGAAGCTTTCTTT.

This rearrangement joins TRBV2 to TRBJ1-4, with D tentatively TRBD1 (5 bases). Germline V gene lookup returns CDR1 SNHLY and CDR2 FYNNEI. V shed 8 bases and J shed 7 bases, with 11 bases lying between them. CDR3 length equals 12 residues. CDR3 DNA: TGTGCCAGCCAGGGCCAACTTGAAAAACTGTTTTTT. Translation gives CASQGQLEKLFF.

The gene calls are TRBV3-1 and TRBJ2-1; TRBD2 matches at 13 bases. Trimming cost V 4 bases and J 5 bases; bases outside gene matches: 5. The germline CDR1 and CDR2 sequences are LGHDT and YNNKEL (reference sequence). This CDR3 contains 16 residues. CDR3 coding DNA: TGTGCCAGCAGCCCACTAGCGGGGGGGCCCAACAATGAGCAGTTCTTC. This codes for CASSPLAGGPNNEQFF.